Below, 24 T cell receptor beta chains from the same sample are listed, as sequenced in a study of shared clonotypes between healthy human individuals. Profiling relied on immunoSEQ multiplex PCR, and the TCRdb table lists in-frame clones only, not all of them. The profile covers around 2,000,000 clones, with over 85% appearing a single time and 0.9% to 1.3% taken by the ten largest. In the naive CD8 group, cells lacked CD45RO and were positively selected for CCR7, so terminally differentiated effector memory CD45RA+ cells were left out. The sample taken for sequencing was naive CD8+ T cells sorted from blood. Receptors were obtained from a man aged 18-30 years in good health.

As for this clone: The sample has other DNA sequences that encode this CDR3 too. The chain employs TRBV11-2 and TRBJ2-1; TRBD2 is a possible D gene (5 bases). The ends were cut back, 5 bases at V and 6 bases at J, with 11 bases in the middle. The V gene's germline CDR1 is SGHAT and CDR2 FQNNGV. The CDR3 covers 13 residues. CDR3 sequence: CASSRGPGNEQFF. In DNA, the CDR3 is TGTGCCAGCAGCCGAGGGCCGGGCAATGAGCAGTTCTTC.

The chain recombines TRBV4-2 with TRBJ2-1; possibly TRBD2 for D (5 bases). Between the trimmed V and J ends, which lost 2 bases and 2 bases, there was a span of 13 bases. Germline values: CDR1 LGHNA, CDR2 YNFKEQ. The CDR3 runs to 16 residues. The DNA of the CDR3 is TGTGCCAGCAGCCAATCAGCTAGCTCGACCTACAATGAGCAGTTCTTC. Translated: CASSQSASSTYNEQFF.

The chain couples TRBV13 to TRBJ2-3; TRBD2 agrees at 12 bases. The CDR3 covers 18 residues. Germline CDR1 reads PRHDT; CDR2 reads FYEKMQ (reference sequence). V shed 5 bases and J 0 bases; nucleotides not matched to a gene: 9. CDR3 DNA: TGTGCCAGCAGCCCCGGGACTAGCGGGCTGACTAGCACAGATACGCAGTATTTT. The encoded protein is CASSPGTSGLTSTDTQYF.

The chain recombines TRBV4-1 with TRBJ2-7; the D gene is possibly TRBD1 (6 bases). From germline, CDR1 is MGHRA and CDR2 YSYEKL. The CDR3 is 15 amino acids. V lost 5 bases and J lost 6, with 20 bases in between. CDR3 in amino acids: CASSALLEGVSEQYF. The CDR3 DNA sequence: TGCGCCAGCAGCGCCCTCCTTGAGGGGGTGTCCGAGCAGTACTTC.

The CDR3: CSVYVRGGYTF. The CDR3 DNA is TGCAGCGTTTATGTCCGGGGGGGCTACACCTTC. This chain uses TRBV29-1 with TRBJ1-2, with D tentatively TRBD1 (5 bases). Trimming stripped 5 bases from V and 8 bases from J, with 12 bases between. The CDR3 has 11 residues. Germline V lookup: CDR1 SQVTM, CDR2 ANQGSEA.

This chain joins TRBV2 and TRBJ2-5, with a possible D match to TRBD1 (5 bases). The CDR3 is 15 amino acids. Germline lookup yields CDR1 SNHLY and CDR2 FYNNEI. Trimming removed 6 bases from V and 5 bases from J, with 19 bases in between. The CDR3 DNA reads TGTGCCAGCAGCCCAAGCAGGGTGGGTCGGGAGACCCAGTACTTC. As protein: CASSPSRVGRETQYF.

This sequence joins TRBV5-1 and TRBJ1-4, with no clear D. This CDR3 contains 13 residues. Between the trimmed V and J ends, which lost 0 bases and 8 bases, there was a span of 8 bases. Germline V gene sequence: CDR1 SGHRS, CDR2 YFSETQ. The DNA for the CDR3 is TGCGCCAGCAGCTTGGGCGGGAAGGAAAAACTGTTTTTT. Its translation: CASSLGGKEKLFF.

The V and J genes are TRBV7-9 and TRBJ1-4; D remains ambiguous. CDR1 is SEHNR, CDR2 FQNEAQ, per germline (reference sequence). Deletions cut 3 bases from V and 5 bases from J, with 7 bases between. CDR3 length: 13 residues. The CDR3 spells CASSLPRNEKLFF. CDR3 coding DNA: TGTGCCAGCAGCTTGCCCCGGAATGAAAAACTGTTTTTT.

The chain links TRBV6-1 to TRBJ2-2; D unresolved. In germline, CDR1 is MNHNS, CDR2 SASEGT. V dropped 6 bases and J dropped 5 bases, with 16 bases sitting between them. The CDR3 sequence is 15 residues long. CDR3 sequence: CASSLRVLETGELFF. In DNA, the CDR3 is TGTGCCAGCAGCCTCCGGGTGTTGGAAACCGGGGAGCTGTTTTTT.

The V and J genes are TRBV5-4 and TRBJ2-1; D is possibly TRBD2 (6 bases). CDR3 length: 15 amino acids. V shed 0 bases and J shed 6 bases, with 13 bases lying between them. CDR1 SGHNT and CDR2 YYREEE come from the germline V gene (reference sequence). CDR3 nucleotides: TGTGCCAGCAGCTTGGCGTCTAGCGCTGGCAATGAGCAGTTCTTC. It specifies CASSLASSAGNEQFF.

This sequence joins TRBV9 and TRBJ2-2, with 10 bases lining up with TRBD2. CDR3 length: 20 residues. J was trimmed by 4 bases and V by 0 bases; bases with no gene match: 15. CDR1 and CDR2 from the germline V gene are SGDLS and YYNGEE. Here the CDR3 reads CASSVGTEMEREGSTGELFF. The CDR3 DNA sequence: TGTGCCAGCAGCGTAGGGACTGAGATGGAGCGGGAGGGTAGCACCGGGGAGCTGTTTTTT.

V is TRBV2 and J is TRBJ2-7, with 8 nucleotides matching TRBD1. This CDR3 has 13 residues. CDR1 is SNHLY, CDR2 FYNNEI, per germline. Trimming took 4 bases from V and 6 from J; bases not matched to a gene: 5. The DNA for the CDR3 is TGTGCCAGCAGTGCCGACAGGGGTTCCGAGCAGTACTTC. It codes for CASSADRGSEQYF.

The CDR3 spells CASIGNPGELFF. The CDR3 DNA follows: TGCGCCAGCATCGGGAATCCCGGGGAGCTGTTTTTT. The chain combines TRBV10-2 with TRBJ2-2, with D possibly TRBD2 on 5 matching bases. CDR3 length: 12 residues. Trimming stripped 7 bases from V and 6 bases from J, with 9 bases between. CDR1 is WSHSY, CDR2 SAAADI, per germline.

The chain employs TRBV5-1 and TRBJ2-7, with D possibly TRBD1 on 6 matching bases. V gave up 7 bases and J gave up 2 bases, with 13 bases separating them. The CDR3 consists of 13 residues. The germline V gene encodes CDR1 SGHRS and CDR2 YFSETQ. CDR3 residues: CASGFRTAYEQYF. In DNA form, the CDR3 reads TGCGCCAGCGGTTTTCGGACAGCCTACGAGCAGTACTTC.

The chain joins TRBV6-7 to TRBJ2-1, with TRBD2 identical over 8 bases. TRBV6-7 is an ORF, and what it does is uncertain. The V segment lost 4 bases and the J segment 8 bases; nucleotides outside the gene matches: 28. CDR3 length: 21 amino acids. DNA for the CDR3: TGTGCCAGCAGTTGGGGCCCTGGGACCCGAGTTAAAGCGGGAGAGAGTGATGAGCAGTTCTTC. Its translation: CASSWGPGTRVKAGESDEQFF.

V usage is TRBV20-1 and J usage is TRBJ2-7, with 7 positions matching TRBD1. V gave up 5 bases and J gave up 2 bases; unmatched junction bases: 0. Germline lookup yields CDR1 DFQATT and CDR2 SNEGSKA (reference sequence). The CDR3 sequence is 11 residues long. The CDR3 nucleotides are TGCAGTGCTGGGACAGCCTACGAGCAGTACTTC. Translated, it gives CSAGTAYEQYF.

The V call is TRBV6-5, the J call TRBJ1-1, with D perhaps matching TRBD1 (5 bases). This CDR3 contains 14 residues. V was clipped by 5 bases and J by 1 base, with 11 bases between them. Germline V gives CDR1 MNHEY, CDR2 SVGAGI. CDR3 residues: CASSKPGTNTEAFF. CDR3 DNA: TGTGCCAGCAGTAAGCCAGGGACGAACACTGAAGCTTTCTTT.

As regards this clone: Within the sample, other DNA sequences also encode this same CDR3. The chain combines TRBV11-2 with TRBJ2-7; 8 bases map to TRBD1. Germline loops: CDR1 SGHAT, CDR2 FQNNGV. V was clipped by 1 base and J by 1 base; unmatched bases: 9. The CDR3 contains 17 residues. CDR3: CASSLGPGQGVSYEQYF. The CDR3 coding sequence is TGTGCCAGCAGCTTAGGCCCCGGACAGGGAGTATCCTACGAGCAGTACTTC.

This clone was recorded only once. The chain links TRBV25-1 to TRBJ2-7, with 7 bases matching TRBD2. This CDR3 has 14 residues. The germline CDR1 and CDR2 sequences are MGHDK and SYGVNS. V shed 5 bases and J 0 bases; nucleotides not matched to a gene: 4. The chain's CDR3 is CASSPGGNSYEQYF. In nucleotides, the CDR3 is TGTGCCAGCAGTCCCGGGGGGAACTCCTACGAGCAGTACTTC.

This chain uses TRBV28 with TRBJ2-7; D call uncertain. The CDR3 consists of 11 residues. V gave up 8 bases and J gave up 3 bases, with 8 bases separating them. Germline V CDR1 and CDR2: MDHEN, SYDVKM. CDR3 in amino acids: CASGVIYEQYF. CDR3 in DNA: TGTGCCAGCGGAGTGATCTACGAGCAGTACTTC. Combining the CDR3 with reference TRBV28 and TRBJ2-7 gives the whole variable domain DVKVTQSSRYLVKRTGEKVFLECVQDMDHENMFWYRQDPGLGLRLIYFSYDVKMKEKGDIPEGYSVSREKKERFSLILESASTNQTSMYLCASGVIYEQYFGPGTRLTVT.

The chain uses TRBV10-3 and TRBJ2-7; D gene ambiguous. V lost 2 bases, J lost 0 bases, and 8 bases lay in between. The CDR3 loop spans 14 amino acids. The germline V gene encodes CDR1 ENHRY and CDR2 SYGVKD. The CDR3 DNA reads TGTGCCATCAGTGAGGGAGCGAACTCCTACGAGCAGTACTTC. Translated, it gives CAISEGANSYEQYF.

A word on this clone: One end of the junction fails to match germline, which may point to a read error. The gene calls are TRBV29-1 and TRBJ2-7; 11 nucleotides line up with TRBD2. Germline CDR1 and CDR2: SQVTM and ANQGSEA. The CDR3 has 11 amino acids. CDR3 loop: CSVVTSGGQHF. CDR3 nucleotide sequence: TGCAGCGTAGTTACTAGCGGGGGCCAGCACTTC.

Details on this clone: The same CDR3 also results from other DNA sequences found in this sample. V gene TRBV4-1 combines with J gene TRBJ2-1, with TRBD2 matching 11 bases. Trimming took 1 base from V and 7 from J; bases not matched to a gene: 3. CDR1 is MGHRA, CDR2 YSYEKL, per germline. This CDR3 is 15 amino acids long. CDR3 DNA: TGCGCCAGCAGCCAAGGACTAGCGGGACGGAATGAGCAGTTCTTC. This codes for CASSQGLAGRNEQFF.

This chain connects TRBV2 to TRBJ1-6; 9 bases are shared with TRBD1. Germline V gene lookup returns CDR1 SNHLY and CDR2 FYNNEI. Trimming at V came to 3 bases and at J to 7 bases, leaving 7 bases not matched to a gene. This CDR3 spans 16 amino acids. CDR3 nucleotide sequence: TGTGCCAGCAGTGACACTACACAGGGGGCGAATTCACCCCTCCACTTT. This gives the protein CASSDTTQGANSPLHF.